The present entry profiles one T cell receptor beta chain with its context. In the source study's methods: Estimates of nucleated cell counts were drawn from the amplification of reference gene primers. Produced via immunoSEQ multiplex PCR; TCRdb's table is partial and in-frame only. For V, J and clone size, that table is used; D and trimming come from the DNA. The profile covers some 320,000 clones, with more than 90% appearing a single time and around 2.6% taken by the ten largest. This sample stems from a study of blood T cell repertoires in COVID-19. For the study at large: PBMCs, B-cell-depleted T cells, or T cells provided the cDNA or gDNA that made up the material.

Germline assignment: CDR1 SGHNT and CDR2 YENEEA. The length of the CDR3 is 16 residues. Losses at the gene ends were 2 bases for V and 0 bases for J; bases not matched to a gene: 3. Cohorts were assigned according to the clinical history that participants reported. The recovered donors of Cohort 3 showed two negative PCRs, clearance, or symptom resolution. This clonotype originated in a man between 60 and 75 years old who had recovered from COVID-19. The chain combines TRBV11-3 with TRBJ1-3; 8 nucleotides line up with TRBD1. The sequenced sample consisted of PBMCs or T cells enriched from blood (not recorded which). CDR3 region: CASSLRQGLSGNTIYF. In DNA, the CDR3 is TGTGCCAGCAGCTTAAGACAGGGGCTCTCTGGAAACACCATATATTTT. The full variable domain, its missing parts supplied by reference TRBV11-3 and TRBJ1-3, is EAGVVQSPRYKIIEKKQPVAFWCNPISGHNTLYWYLQNLGQGPELLIRYENEEAVDDSQLPKDRFSAERLKGVDSTLKIQPAELGDSAVYLCASSLRQGLSGNTIYFGEGSWLTVV.